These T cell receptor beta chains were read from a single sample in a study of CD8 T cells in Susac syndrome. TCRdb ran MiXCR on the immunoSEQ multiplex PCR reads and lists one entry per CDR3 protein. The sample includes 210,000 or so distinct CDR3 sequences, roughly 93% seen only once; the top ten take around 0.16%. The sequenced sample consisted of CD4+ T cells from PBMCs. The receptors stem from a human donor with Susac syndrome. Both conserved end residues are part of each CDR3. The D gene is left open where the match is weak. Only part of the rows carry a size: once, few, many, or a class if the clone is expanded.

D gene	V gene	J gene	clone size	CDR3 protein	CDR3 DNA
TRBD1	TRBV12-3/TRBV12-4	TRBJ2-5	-	CASSPARTGGETQYF	TGTGCCAGCAGTCCGGCGCGGACAGGCGGTGAGACCCAGTACTTC
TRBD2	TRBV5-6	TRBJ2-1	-	CASSSLLASAEQFF	TGTGCCAGCAGCTCCCTACTAGCGTCGGCTGAGCAGTTCTTC
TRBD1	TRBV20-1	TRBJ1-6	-	CSAREGTGENSPLHF	TGCAGTGCTAGAGAAGGGACAGGGGAAAATTCACCCCTCCACTTT
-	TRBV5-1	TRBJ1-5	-	CASSLAGADQPQHF	TGCGCCAGCAGCTTGGCAGGGGCCGATCAGCCCCAGCATTTT
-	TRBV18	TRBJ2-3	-	CASSPGPRIGGDTQYF	TGTGCCAGCTCACCTGGGCCCCGGATTGGCGGAGATACGCAGTATTTT
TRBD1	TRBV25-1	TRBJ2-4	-	CASSGRQGKGNIQYF	TGTGCCAGCAGTGGGAGACAGGGGAAGGGAAACATTCAGTACTTC
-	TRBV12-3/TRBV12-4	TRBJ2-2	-	CASSLGRQTGELFF	TGTGCCAGCAGTTTAGGTAGACAAACCGGGGAGCTGTTTTTT
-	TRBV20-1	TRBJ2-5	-	CSANGRDQETQYF	TGCAGTGCTAATGGACGGGACCAAGAGACCCAGTACTTC
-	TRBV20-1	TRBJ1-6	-	CSAQTVMGSYNSPLHF	TGCAGTGCTCAGACTGTTATGGGCTCCTATAATTCACCCCTCCACTTT
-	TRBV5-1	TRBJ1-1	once	CASSPTGQMNTEAFF	TGCGCCAGCAGCCCTACCGGACAGATGAACACTGAAGCTTTCTTT
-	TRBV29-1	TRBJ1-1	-	CSVGHLEAFF	TGCAGCGTGGGACACCTTGAAGCTTTCTTT
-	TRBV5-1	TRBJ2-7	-	CASSKGQRAEQYF	TGCGCCAGCAGCAAGGGACAACGGGCCGAGCAGTACTTC
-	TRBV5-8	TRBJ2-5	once	CASSTSQAETQYF	TGTGCCAGCAGCACCTCCCAGGCGGAGACCCAGTACTTC
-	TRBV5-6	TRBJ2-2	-	CASSLPGSHPGELFF	TGTGCCAGCAGCTTGCCAGGTTCCCACCCCGGGGAGCTGTTTTTT
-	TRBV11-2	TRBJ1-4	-	CASAREGGQNEKLFF	TGTGCCAGCGCTCGGGAGGGGGGGCAAAATGAAAAACTGTTTTTT
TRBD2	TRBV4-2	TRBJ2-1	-	CASSQEGPSGGGNEQFF	TGTGCCAGCAGCCAAGAGGGTCCTAGCGGGGGGGGTAATGAGCAGTTCTTC
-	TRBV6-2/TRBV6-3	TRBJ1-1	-	CASRRTGLTEAFF	TGTGCCAGCAGAAGAACAGGCCTCACTGAAGCTTTCTTT
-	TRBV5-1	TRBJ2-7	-	CASSLEAGPFYEQYF	TGCGCCAGCAGCTTGGAGGCCGGACCCTTCTACGAGCAGTACTTC
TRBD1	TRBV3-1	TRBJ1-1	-	CASSHPGGANTEAFF	TGTGCCAGCAGCCATCCAGGGGGCGCAAACACTGAAGCTTTCTTT
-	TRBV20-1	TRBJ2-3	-	CSAREASADTQYF	TGCAGTGCTAGGGAAGCTAGCGCAGATACGCAGTATTTT
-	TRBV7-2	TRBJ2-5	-	CASSLRRGSEKETQYF	TGTGCCAGCAGCTTACGGCGGGGTTCGGAGAAAGAGACCCAGTACTTC
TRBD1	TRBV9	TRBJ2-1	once	CASSVGPAGQGANEQFF	TGTGCCAGCAGCGTAGGTCCCGCGGGACAGGGGGCGAATGAGCAGTTCTTC
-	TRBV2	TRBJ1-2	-	CASSEKELYGYTF	TGTGCCAGCAGTGAAAAAGAGCTCTATGGCTACACCTTC
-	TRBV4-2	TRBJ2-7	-	CASSQGGDSSYEQYF	TGTGCCAGCAGCCAAGGGGGAGACAGCTCCTACGAGCAGTACTTC
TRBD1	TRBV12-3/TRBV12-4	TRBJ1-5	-	CASRPGTGGNQPQHF	TGTGCCAGCAGGCCGGGGACAGGGGGCAATCAGCCCCAGCATTTT
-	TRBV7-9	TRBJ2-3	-	CASGRMGDTQYF	TGTGCCAGCGGCCGAATGGGGGATACGCAGTATTTT
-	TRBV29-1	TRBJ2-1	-	CSVDKASYNEQFF	TGCAGCGTTGACAAGGCTTCCTACAATGAGCAGTTCTTC
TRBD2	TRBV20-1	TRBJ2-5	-	CSANPGLATETQYF	TGCAGTGCAAACCCGGGACTAGCTACAGAGACCCAGTACTTC
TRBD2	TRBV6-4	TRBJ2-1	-	CASSDSSQTSGGSGFEQFF	TGTGCCAGCAGTGACTCATCCCAGACTAGCGGGGGTAGTGGTTTTGAGCAGTTCTTC
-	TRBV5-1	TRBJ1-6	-	CASSRAGLDNSPLHF	TGCGCCAGCAGCCGGGCAGGTCTTGATAATTCACCCCTCCACTTT
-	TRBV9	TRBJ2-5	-	CASSGRENSETQYF	TGTGCCAGCAGCGGCAGGGAGAATTCAGAGACCCAGTACTTC
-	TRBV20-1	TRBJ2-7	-	CSASGQYEQYF	TGCAGTGCTAGCGGACAGTACGAGCAGTACTTC
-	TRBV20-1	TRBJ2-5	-	CSASPNRVLETQYF	TGCAGTGCTAGCCCCAACAGGGTCCTGGAGACCCAGTACTTC
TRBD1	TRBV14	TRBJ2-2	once	CASSHRGRGTGELFF	TGTGCCAGCAGCCACAGGGGGCGCGGGACCGGGGAGCTGTTTTTT
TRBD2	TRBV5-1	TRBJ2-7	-	CASSLGSGGAYEQYF	TGCGCCAGCAGCTTGGGGAGCGGGGGAGCCTACGAGCAGTACTTC
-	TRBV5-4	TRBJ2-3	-	CASSSWGTDTQYF	TGTGCCAGCAGCTCCTGGGGGACAGATACGCAGTATTTT
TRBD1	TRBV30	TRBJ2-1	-	CAWSSWTGTGRSGEQFF	TGTGCCTGGAGTTCGTGGACCGGGACAGGAAGGTCGGGTGAGCAGTTCTTC
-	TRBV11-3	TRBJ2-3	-	CASSQLWRDTQYF	TGTGCCAGCAGCCAGCTCTGGCGTGATACGCAGTATTTT
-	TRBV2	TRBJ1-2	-	CASSEGNYGYTF	TGTGCCAGCAGTGAGGGTAACTATGGCTACACCTTC
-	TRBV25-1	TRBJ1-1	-	CASSESGRARDTEAFF	TGTGCCAGCAGTGAATCCGGCAGGGCTAGGGACACTGAAGCTTTCTTT
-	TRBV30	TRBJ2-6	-	CAWSFSRDWHSGANVLTF	TGTGCCTGGAGTTTTTCGCGGGACTGGCACTCTGGGGCCAACGTCCTGACTTTC
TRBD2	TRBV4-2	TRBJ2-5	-	CASSQGTSGGPQETQYF	TGTGCCAGCAGCCAAGGAACTAGCGGGGGGCCCCAAGAGACCCAGTACTTC
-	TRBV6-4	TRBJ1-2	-	CASSDGVYGYTF	TGTGCCAGCAGTGACGGCGTCTATGGCTACACCTTC
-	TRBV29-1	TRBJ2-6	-	CSVDASGANVLTF	TGCAGCGTTGACGCCTCTGGGGCCAACGTCCTGACTTTC
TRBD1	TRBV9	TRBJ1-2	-	CASSVGEGATGYTF	TGTGCCAGCAGCGTAGGAGAGGGGGCGACTGGCTACACCTTC
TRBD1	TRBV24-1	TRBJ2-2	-	CATSDAPGQGAAGELFF	TGTGCCACCAGTGATGCCCCGGGACAGGGGGCCGCCGGGGAGCTGTTTTTT
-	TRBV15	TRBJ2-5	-	CATSRDLRRETQYF	TGTGCCACCAGCAGAGATCTGAGGAGAGAGACCCAGTACTTC
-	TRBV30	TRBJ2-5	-	CAWDRNQETQYF	TGTGCCTGGGACAGAAACCAAGAGACCCAGTACTTC
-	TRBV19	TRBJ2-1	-	CASRSRDANGRMKQFF	TGTGCCAGTAGATCCCGTGACGCAAACGGAAGAATGAAGCAGTTCTTC
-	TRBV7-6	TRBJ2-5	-	CASSLARLGETQYF	TGTGCCAGCAGCTTAGCTCGGCTAGGAGAGACCCAGTACTTC
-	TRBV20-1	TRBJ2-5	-	CSAHVQQETQYF	TGCAGTGCCCACGTGCAGCAAGAGACCCAGTACTTC
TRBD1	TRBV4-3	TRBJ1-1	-	CASSPTGRTEAFF	TGCGCCAGCAGCCCGACAGGGAGAACTGAAGCTTTCTTT
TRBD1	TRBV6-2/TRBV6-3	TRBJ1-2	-	CASRDRVDRGGYTF	TGTGCCAGCAGGGACAGGGTGGATCGCGGTGGCTACACCTTC
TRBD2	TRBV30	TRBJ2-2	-	CAWSVRAGGLRFGELFF	TGTGCCTGGAGTGTAAGAGCGGGGGGCCTAAGGTTCGGGGAGCTGTTTTTT
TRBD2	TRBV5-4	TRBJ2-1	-	CASSSPTSGGGNEQFF	TGTGCCAGCAGCTCGCCAACTAGCGGGGGGGGTAATGAGCAGTTCTTC
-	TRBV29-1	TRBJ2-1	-	CSVDKSGMGFF	TGCAGCGTTGATAAGAGTGGGATGGGGTTCTTC